The next 3 T cell receptor beta chains were all read from a single sample in a study of cytomegalovirus exposure and HLA in healthy donors. Assay used: immunoSEQ multiplex PCR; TCRdb lists only in-frame clones, some missing. The sample lists roughly 62,000 clones, roughly nine tenths seen once, with about 2.2% in the top ten. Sequenced sample: PBMCs. The receptors derive from a woman aged 30 to 39 in good health and CMV-seronegative.

The V and J genes are TRBV7-4 and TRBJ1-4; TRBD1 matches 9 bases. CDR1 and CDR2 from the germline V gene are SGHVT and SQSDAQ. This CDR3 comprises 13 residues. V was pared by 6 bases and J by 8 bases, with 4 bases of the junction left unmatched. The CDR3 sequence: CASRDRGREKLFF. CDR3 nucleotides: TGTGCCAGCAGAGACAGGGGGAGAGAAAAACTGTTTTTT.

This sequence joins TRBV19 and TRBJ1-5; D remains unclear. The germline V gene has CDR1 LNHDA and CDR2 SQIVND (reference sequence). V was trimmed by 7 bases and J by 5 bases, leaving 12 bases between them. The CDR3 extends over 13 amino acids. The CDR3, as DNA: TGTGCCAGTACCGCGGACGGGGATCAGCCCCAGCATTTT. Encoded protein: CASTADGDQPQHF. Combining the CDR3 with reference TRBV19 and TRBJ1-5 gives the whole variable domain DGGITQSPKYLFRKEGQNVTLSCEQNLNHDAMYWYRQDPGQGLRLIYYSQIVNDFQKGDIAEGYSVSREKKESFPLTVTSAQKNPTAFYLCASTADGDQPQHFGDGTRLSIL.

The chain has TRBV6-5 and TRBJ1-2; D is uncertain. V was shortened by 6 bases and J by 6 bases, with 17 bases between the two germline ends. Looked up from germline, CDR1 is MNHEY and CDR2 is SVGAGI. The CDR3 length is 14 residues. CDR3 nucleotide sequence: TGTGCCAGCAGCCCGAGGGTGGTTGGAGATGGCTACACCTTC. It is translated as CASSPRVVGDGYTF.